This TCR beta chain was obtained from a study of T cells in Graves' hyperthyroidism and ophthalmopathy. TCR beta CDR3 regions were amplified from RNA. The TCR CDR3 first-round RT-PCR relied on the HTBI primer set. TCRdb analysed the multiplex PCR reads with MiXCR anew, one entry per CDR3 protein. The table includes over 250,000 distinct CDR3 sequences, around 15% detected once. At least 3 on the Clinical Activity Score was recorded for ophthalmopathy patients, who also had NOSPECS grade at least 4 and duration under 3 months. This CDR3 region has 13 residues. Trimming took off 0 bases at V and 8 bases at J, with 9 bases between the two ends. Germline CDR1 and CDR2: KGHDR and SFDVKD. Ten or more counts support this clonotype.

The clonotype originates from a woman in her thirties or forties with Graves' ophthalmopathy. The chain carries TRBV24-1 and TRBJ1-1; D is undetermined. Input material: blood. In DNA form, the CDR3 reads TGTGCCACCAGTGATTTGTTCGGCCGAGAAGCTTTCTTT. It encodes CATSDLFGREAFF.